Listed below are T cell receptor beta chains from one sample, sequenced in a study of blood T cell repertoires in COVID-19. Repertoires were generated with immunoSEQ multiplex PCR, while TCRdb's copy carries only in-frame clones and drops some. Among some 50,000 clones, 86% were seen once, and the ten largest hold roughly 14%. Specimen: peripheral blood. These receptors were obtained from a human donor in a cohort sampled during active COVID-19. The CDR3 runs from the conserved cysteine through the conserved F or W. A D gene is named only where the DNA matches it firmly. Size is omitted from some rows. Given values are once, few, many or a class for expanded clones.

j_gene: TRBJ1-2
d_gene: .
abundance: .
v_gene: TRBV10-3
CDR3nt: TGTGCCATCAGTGGGACAGCTAATGGCTACACCTTC
CDR3aa: CAISGTANGYTF

j_gene: TRBJ1-2
d_gene: .
abundance: few
v_gene: TRBV5-4
CDR3nt: TGTGCCAGCCGGGGAGGGGGCTATGGCTACACCTTC
CDR3aa: CASRGGGYGYTF

j_gene: TRBJ2-5
d_gene: TRBD2
abundance: once
v_gene: TRBV30
CDR3nt: TGTGCCTGGGGTCTAGCGGGGGGCGGGGAGACCCAGTACTTC
CDR3aa: CAWGLAGGGETQYF

j_gene: TRBJ2-1
d_gene: .
abundance: once
v_gene: TRBV5-1
CDR3nt: TGCGCCAGCGGGGGCGGGAGAGCTAATGAGCAGTTCTTC
CDR3aa: CASGGGRANEQFF

j_gene: TRBJ2-7
d_gene: .
abundance: .
v_gene: TRBV7-9
CDR3nt: TGTGCCAGCAGCTTGACGGACTTTGCCTCCGAGCAGTACTTC
CDR3aa: CASSLTDFASEQYF

j_gene: TRBJ2-7
d_gene: TRBD2
abundance: .
v_gene: TRBV5-1
CDR3nt: TGCGCCAGCAGCTTGGGTGGGTATGTCTGGACTAGCGGGAGGCTGCGCTCCTACGAGCAGTACTTC
CDR3aa: CASSLGGYVWTSGRLRSYEQYF

j_gene: TRBJ2-7
d_gene: .
abundance: .
v_gene: TRBV14
CDR3nt: TGTGCCAGCAGCCTTACCGGAGGTAGCGAAGTCTACGAGCAGTACTTC
CDR3aa: CASSLTGGSEVYEQYF

j_gene: TRBJ2-4
d_gene: .
abundance: .
v_gene: TRBV2
CDR3nt: TGTGCCAGCAGTCTGTTAGGGGTGAACATTCAGTACTTC
CDR3aa: CASSLLGVNIQYF

j_gene: TRBJ1-4
d_gene: TRBD1
abundance: .
v_gene: TRBV30
CDR3nt: TGTGCCTGGGGGGGACAGGGCGATGAAAAACTGTTTTTT
CDR3aa: CAWGGQGDEKLFF

j_gene: TRBJ1-3
d_gene: TRBD1
abundance: .
v_gene: TRBV10-3
CDR3nt: TGTGCCATCAGCCCGGACAGGGGGCTGATTGGAAACACCATATATTTT
CDR3aa: CAISPDRGLIGNTIYF

j_gene: TRBJ2-5
d_gene: TRBD2
abundance: .
v_gene: TRBV7-2
CDR3nt: TGTGCCAGCAGCGAAAGGGGTTTGCGGGGGGGCGGAGGTAGTGAGACCCAGTACTTC
CDR3aa: CASSERGLRGGGGSETQYF

j_gene: TRBJ1-6
d_gene: TRBD1
abundance: .
v_gene: TRBV9
CDR3nt: TGTGCCAGCAGCCTTCAGGGGGACTATAATTCACCCCTCCACTTT
CDR3aa: CASSLQGDYNSPLHF

j_gene: TRBJ1-6
d_gene: .
abundance: .
v_gene: TRBV7-3
CDR3nt: TGTGCCAGCAGCTTAACGAGTGGTAACGCCTATAATTCACCCCTCCACTTT
CDR3aa: CASSLTSGNAYNSPLHF

j_gene: TRBJ2-1
d_gene: TRBD1
abundance: .
v_gene: TRBV6-5
CDR3nt: TGTGCCAGCAGTTACCCGACAGGGGGCGAGTGTAATGAGCAGTTCTTC
CDR3aa: CASSYPTGGECNEQFF

j_gene: TRBJ2-3
d_gene: TRBD1
abundance: .
v_gene: TRBV10-3
CDR3nt: TGTGCCATCAGTGTTCCTCCGGGGCAGGGGGCGTCAGATACGCAGTATTTT
CDR3aa: CAISVPPGQGASDTQYF

j_gene: TRBJ2-4
d_gene: TRBD2
abundance: .
v_gene: TRBV4-3
CDR3nt: TGCGCCAGCAGCCCCCGGACTAGCGGGGGGTTCGAGAAAAACATTCAGTACTTC
CDR3aa: CASSPRTSGGFEKNIQYF

j_gene: TRBJ2-3
d_gene: TRBD1
abundance: .
v_gene: TRBV4-3
CDR3nt: TGCGCCAGCAGCCAAGTAGGGGGCGGCACAGATACGCAGTATTTT
CDR3aa: CASSQVGGGTDTQYF

j_gene: TRBJ2-3
d_gene: .
abundance: .
v_gene: TRBV21-1
CDR3nt: TGTGCCAGCAGCGGCCTACAGGGGGCTGGCACAGATACGCAGTATTTT
CDR3aa: CASSGLQGAGTDTQYF

j_gene: TRBJ1-3
d_gene: TRBD1
abundance: once
v_gene: TRBV3-1/TRBV3-2
CDR3nt: TGTGCCAGCAGCCAAGTACCAGGGACAGGGAGATCCGGAAACACCATATATTTT
CDR3aa: CASSQVPGTGRSGNTIYF

j_gene: TRBJ2-5
d_gene: TRBD1
abundance: .
v_gene: TRBV19
CDR3nt: TGTGCCAGTAGTATGGGACAGCTCCAAGAGACCCAGTACTTC
CDR3aa: CASSMGQLQETQYF

j_gene: TRBJ2-7
d_gene: .
abundance: .
v_gene: TRBV21-1
CDR3nt: TGTGCCAGCAGCAAAAAGTCGGGACTAGCGGGAGCCCAGAGCTCCTACGAGCAGTACTTC
CDR3aa: CASSKKSGLAGAQSSYEQYF

j_gene: TRBJ1-2
d_gene: .
abundance: .
v_gene: TRBV14
CDR3nt: TGTGCCAGCAGCCAAGATCGTGGTGTGTTAGCTAACTATGGCTACACCTTC
CDR3aa: CASSQDRGVLANYGYTF

j_gene: TRBJ2-7
d_gene: .
abundance: few
v_gene: TRBV19
CDR3nt: TGTGCCAGTAGTATAAGCCCCGGACAGCTCGAGCAGTACTTC
CDR3aa: CASSISPGQLEQYF

j_gene: TRBJ2-3
d_gene: .
abundance: .
v_gene: TRBV5-1
CDR3nt: TGCGCCAGCAGCTTGGCCTTAACTGGGAGCGGTGGGAATACGCAGTATTTT
CDR3aa: CASSLALTGSGGNTQYF

j_gene: TRBJ1-1
d_gene: .
abundance: .
v_gene: TRBV10-2
CDR3nt: TGCGCCAGCAGTGGGCTTAGGACACTTGACACGAACACTGAAGCTTTCTTT
CDR3aa: CASSGLRTLDTNTEAFF

j_gene: TRBJ1-1
d_gene: TRBD1
abundance: .
v_gene: TRBV11-1
CDR3nt: TGTGCCAGCAGAAAGGGGGCGGTCACTGAAGCTTTCTTT
CDR3aa: CASRKGAVTEAFF

j_gene: TRBJ2-1
d_gene: TRBD2
abundance: .
v_gene: TRBV5-1
CDR3nt: TGCGCCAGCAGCTTGGAACTAGCGAACAATGAGCAGTTCTTC
CDR3aa: CASSLELANNEQFF

j_gene: TRBJ2-5
d_gene: TRBD1
abundance: few
v_gene: TRBV25-1
CDR3nt: TGTGCCAGCAGTGAACGACAGGGGGTCGGTGAGACCCAGTACTTC
CDR3aa: CASSERQGVGETQYF

j_gene: TRBJ2-7
d_gene: .
abundance: once
v_gene: TRBV29-1
CDR3nt: TGCAGCGTTGAAGATCAGGGACAACCCCCCTACGAGCAGTACTTC
CDR3aa: CSVEDQGQPPYEQYF

j_gene: TRBJ2-7
d_gene: TRBD2
abundance: .
v_gene: TRBV3-1/TRBV3-2
CDR3nt: TGTGCCAGCAGCCAACCGGGACTAGCGGGGTCCTGGGAGCAGTACTTC
CDR3aa: CASSQPGLAGSWEQYF

j_gene: TRBJ1-1
d_gene: .
abundance: .
v_gene: TRBV6-5
CDR3nt: TGTGCCAGCAGTTCGGGGGGGGTTAGCACTGAAGCTTTCTTT
CDR3aa: CASSSGGVSTEAFF

j_gene: TRBJ2-3
d_gene: .
abundance: .
v_gene: TRBV4-2
CDR3nt: TGTGCCAGCAGCCAAGATCCCGGGGAGGCAGATACGCAGTATTTT
CDR3aa: CASSQDPGEADTQYF

j_gene: TRBJ2-3
d_gene: TRBD2
abundance: .
v_gene: TRBV19
CDR3nt: TGTGCCAGTAGCTTCCGGCCCCTAGGGCGGGGGAGCACAGATACGCAGTATTTT
CDR3aa: CASSFRPLGRGSTDTQYF

j_gene: TRBJ2-5
d_gene: .
abundance: .
v_gene: TRBV5-1
CDR3nt: TGCGCCAGCAGCTTTGGAGGGGTCGGAAAGACCCAGTACTTC
CDR3aa: CASSFGGVGKTQYF

j_gene: TRBJ2-1
d_gene: .
abundance: .
v_gene: TRBV19
CDR3nt: TGTGCCAGTAGTATACAGGGCCATGAGCAGTTCTTC
CDR3aa: CASSIQGHEQFF